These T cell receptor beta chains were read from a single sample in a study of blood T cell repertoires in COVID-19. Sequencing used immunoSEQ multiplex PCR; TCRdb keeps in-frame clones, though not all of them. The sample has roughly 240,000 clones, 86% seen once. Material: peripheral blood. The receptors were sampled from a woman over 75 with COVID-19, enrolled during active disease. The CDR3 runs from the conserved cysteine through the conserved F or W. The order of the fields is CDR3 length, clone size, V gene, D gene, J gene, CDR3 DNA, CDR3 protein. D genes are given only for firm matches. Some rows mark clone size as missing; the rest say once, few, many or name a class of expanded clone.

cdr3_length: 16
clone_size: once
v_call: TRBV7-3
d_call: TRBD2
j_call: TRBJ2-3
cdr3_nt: TGTGCCAGCAGCTCGGGACTAGCGAGGAGCACAGATACGCAGTATTTT
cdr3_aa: CASSSGLARSTDTQYF

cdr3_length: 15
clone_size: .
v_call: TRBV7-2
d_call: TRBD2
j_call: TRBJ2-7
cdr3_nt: TGTGCCAGCAGCCGGACTAGCGGGGGGCAGTACGAGCAGTACTTC
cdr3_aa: CASSRTSGGQYEQYF

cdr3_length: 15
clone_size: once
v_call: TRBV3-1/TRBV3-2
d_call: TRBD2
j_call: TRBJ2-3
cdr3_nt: TGTGCCAGCAGTACTAGCGGGGGTACCCATGATACGCAGTATTTT
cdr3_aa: CASSTSGGTHDTQYF

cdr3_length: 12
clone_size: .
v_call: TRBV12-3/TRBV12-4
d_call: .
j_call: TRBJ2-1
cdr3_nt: TGTGCCAGCAGTTCGACTACGGATGAGCAGTTCTTC
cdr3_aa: CASSSTTDEQFF

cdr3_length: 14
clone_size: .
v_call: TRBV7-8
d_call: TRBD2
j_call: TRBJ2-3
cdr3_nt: TGTGCCAGCAGCTTGGGCGGGGGGGCAGATACGCAGTATTTT
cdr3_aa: CASSLGGGADTQYF

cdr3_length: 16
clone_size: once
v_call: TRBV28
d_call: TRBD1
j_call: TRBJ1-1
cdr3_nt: TGTGCCAGCAGCCTTCGTCCCGGGACAGGGAACACTGAAGCTTTCTTT
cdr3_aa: CASSLRPGTGNTEAFF

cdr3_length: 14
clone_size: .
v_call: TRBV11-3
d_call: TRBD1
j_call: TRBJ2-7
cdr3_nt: TGTGCCAGCAGCCCCGCCGGGACAGGGGTCGAGCAGTACTTC
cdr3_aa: CASSPAGTGVEQYF

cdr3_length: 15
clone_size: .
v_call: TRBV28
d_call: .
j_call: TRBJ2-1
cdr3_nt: TGTGCCAGCAGATCCCTCACGGGGGGCCGCAATGAGCAGTTCTTC
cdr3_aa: CASRSLTGGRNEQFF

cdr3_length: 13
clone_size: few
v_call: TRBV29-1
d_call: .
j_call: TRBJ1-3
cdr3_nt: TGCAGCGCCCCCCCCTCTCGAGACAGGTCCATATATTTT
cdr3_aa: CSAPPSRDRSIYF

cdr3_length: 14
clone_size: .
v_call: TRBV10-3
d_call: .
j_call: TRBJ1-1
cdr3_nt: TGTGCCATCAGTGAGTCTGGTGCAGGCACTGAAGCTTTCTTT
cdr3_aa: CAISESGAGTEAFF

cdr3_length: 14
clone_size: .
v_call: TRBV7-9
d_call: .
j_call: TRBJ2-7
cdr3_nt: TGTGCCAGCAGCCCTAGACAGGAAGCCTACGAGCAGTACTTC
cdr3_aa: CASSPRQEAYEQYF

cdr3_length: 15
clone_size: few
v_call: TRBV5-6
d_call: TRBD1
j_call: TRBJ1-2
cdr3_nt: TGTGCCAGCAGCTCCGGGACAGTGCTAAACTATGGCTACACCTTC
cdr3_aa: CASSSGTVLNYGYTF

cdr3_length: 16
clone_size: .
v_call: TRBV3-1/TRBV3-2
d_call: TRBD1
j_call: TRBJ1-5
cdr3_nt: TGTGCCAGCAGCCAATCCCGGGACAGTAACAATCAGCCCCAGCATTTT
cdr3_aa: CASSQSRDSNNQPQHF

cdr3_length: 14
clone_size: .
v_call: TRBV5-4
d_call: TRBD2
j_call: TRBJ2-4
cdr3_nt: TGTGCCAGCGGTTTCGGGGGGGACAAAAACATTCAGTACTTC
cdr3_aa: CASGFGGDKNIQYF

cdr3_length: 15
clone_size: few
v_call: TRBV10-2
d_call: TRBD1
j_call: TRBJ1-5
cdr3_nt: TGCGCCAGCAGTGCGACAGGGTCAGGCAATCAGCCCCAGCATTTT
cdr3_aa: CASSATGSGNQPQHF

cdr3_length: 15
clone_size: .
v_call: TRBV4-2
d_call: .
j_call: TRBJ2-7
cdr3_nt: TGTGCCAGCAGCCTTGGGGGCGGTCCGGGGGGCGAGCAGTACTTC
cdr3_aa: CASSLGGGPGGEQYF

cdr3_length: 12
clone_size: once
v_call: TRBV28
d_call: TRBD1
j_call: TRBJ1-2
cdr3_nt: TGTGCCAGCAGGGGGACAGTTGATGGCTACACCTTC
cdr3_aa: CASRGTVDGYTF

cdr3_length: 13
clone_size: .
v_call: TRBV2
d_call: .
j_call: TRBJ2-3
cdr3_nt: TGTGCCAGCAGTATGTGGGAGGTAGATACGCAGTATTTT
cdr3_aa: CASSMWEVDTQYF

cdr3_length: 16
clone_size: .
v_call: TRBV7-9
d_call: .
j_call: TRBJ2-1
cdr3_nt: TGTGCCAGCAGCCCACCCAGGGGTGGTCCTGCCAATGAGCAGTTCTTC
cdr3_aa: CASSPPRGGPANEQFF

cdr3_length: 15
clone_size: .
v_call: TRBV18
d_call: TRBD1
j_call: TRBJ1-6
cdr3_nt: TGTGCCAGCTCACCCGGGACAGGTGCCCCGTCACCCCTCCACTTT
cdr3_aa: CASSPGTGAPSPLHF

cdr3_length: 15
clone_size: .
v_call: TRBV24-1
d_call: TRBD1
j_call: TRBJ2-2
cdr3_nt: TGTGCCACCAGTGACCCAGGGGGCAAGGCCGGGGAGCTGTTTTTT
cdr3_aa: CATSDPGGKAGELFF

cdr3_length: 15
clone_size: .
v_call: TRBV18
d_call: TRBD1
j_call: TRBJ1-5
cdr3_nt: TGTGCCAGCTCACCGGACAGGGGTGGCAATCAGCCCCAGCATTTT
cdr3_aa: CASSPDRGGNQPQHF

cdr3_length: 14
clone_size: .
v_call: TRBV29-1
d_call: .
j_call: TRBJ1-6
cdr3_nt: TGCAGCGTAGACAGGACAGTCCTGAATTCACCCCTCCACTTT
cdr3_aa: CSVDRTVLNSPLHF

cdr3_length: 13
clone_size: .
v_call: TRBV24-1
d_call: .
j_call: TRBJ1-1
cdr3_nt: TGTGCCACCAGTGACCCGGGACTGCGGGAAGCTTTCTTT
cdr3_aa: CATSDPGLREAFF